This TCR beta chain originates from a study of T cells in Graves' hyperthyroidism and ophthalmopathy. TCR beta CDR3 regions were amplified from RNA transcripts. Initially, a first-round RT-PCR of the TCR CDR3 employed the HTBI primer set. TCRdb processed the multiplex PCR reads anew with MiXCR; each CDR3 protein has one entry. The sample holds roughly 530,000 distinct CDR3 sequences; about 15% are singletons and the top ten take under 20%. This clonotype was observed a handful of times. The CDR3 is 12 residues long. Germline loops: CDR1 LNHDA, CDR2 SQIVND (reference sequence). The junction had 3 bases not matched to a gene; V was cut back by 8 bases and J by 6 bases.

The chain joins TRBV19 to TRBJ1-5, with TRBD1 matching over 8 bases. The sequencing sample was made of blood. The TCR was taken from a woman aged 18 to 35 with Graves' ophthalmopathy. The CDR3 protein is CASVTGGQPQHF. The DNA for the CDR3 is TGTGCCAGTGTAACAGGGGGTCAGCCCCAGCATTTT.